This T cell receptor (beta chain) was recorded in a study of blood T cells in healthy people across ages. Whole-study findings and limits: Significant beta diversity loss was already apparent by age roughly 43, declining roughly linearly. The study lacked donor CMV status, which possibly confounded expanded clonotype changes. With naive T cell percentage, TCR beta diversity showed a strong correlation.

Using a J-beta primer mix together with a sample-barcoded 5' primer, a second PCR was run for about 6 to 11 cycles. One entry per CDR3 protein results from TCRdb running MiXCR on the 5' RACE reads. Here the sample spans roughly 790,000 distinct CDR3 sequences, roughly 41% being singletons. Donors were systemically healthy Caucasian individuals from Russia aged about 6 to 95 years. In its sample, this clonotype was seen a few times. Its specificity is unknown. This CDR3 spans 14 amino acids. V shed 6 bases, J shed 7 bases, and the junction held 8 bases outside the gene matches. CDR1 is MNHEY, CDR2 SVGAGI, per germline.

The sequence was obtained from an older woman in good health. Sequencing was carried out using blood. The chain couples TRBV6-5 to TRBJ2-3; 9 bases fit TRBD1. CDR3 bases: TGTGCCAGCAGGTCACAGGGGGCGAGCCATACGCAGTATTTT. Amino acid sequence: CASRSQGASHTQYF.